This paragraph covers one TCR beta chain sequence. Its antigen is currently unknown. Per the germline V gene, CDR1 is GTSNPN and CDR2 is SVGIG (reference sequence). The CDR3 loop spans 14 amino acids. The V gene end was trimmed by 0 bases and the J gene end by 15 bases; junction bases not matched to a gene: 10. Profiling relied on immunoSEQ multiplex PCR, and the TCRdb table lists in-frame clones only, not all of them. The repertoire holds approximately 100,000 clones, with about 87% as singletons. The entry originates in a study of a mutant IDH1 vaccine in newly diagnosed glioma. Study-wide background: The sex distribution of treated patients was around 60% male and roughly 40% female, with a mean age of around 40 years.

Documented time point: baseline, week 1 (first vaccination visit). Treatment given: pre-vaccination baseline after standard-of-care therapy. Study-level results: Changes in the top peripheral T cell clonotypes seemingly had no bearing on pseudoprogression.

The specimen was PBMCs, collected from a glioma patient treated with radiotherapy, temozolomide or both. The receptor was isolated from a woman aged 45-59 years with glioma. V usage is TRBV30 and J usage is TRBJ2-1; 11 bases are a match to TRBD2. The CDR3, as DNA: TGTGCCTGGAGTGTACGGGCTAGCGGGAGGTGGACGTTCTTC. Amino acids: CAWSVRASGRWTFF.